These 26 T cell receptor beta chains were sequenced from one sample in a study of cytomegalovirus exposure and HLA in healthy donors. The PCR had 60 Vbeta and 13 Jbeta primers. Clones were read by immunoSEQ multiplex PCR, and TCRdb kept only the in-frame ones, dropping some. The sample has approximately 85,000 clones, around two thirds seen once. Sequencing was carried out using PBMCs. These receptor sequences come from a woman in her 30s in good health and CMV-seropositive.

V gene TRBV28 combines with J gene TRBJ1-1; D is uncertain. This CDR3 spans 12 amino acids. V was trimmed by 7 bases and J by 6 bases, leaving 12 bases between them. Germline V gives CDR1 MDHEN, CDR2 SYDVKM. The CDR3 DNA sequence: TGTGCCAGCAATTCGGGTTTTCCTGAAGCTTTCTTT. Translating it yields CASNSGFPEAFF. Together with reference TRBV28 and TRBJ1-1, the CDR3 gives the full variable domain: DVKVTQSSRYLVKRTGEKVFLECVQDMDHENMFWYRQDPGLGLRLIYFSYDVKMKEKGDIPEGYSVSREKKERFSLILESASTNQTSMYLCASNSGFPEAFFGQGTRLTVV.

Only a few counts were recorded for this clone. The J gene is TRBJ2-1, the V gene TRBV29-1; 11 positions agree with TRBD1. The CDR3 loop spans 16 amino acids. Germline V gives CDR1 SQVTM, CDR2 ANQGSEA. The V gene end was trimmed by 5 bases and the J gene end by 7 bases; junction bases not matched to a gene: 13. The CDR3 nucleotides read TGCAGCGTTCCGAGGGTGGGGACAGGGGGTTTAAATGAGCAGTTCTTC. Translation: CSVPRVGTGGLNEQFF.

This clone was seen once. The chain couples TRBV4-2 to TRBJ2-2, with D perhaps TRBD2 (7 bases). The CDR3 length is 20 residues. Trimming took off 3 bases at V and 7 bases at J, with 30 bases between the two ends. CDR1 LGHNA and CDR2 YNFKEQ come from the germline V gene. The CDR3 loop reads CASSHEGRGWGADPVGELFF. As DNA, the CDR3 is TGTGCCAGCAGCCATGAAGGGAGGGGCTGGGGGGCTGATCCGGTCGGGGAGCTGTTTTTT.

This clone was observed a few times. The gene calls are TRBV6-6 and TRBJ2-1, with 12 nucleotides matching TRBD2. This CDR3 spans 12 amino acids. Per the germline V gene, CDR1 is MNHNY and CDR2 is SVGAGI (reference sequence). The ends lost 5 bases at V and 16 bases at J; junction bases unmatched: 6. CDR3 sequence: CASSDRTSGTFF. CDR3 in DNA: TGTGCCAGCAGTGACCGGACTAGCGGGACTTTCTTC.

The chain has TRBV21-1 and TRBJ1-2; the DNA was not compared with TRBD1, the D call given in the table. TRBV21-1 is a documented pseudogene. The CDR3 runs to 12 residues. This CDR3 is CARYSQGYGYTF. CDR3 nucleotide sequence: TGTGCCAGATATTCTCAGGGGTATGGCTACACCTTC.

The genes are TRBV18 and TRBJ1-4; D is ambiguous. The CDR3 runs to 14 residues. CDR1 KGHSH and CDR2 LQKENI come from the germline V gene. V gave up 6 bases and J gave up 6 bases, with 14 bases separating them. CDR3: CASSLRPLDEKLFF. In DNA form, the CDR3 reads TGTGCCAGCTCCCTCCGCCCACTTGATGAAAAACTGTTTTTT.

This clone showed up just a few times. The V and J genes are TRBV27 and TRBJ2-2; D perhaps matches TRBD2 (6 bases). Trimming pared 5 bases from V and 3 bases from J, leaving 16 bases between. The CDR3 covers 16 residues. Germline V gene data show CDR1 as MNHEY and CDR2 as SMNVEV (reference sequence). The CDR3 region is CASSPSVGEDTGELFF. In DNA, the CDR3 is TGTGCCAGCAGTCCCTCGGTAGGGGAGGACACCGGGGAGCTGTTTTTT.

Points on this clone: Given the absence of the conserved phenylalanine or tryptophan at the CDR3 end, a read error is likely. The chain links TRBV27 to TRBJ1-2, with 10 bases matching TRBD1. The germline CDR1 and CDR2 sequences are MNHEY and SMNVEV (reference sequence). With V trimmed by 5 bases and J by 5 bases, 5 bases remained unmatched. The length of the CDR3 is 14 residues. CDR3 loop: CASSRRDRGYGYTL. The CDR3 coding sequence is TGTGCCAGCAGTCGACGGGACAGGGGTTATGGCTACACCCTC.

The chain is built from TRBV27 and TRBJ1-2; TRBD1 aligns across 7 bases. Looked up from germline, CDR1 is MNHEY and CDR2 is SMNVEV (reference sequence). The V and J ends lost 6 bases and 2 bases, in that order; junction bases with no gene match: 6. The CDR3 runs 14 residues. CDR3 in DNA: TGTGCCAGCAGCTTTGCGACAGGGAACTATGGCTACACCTTC. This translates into CASSFATGNYGYTF.

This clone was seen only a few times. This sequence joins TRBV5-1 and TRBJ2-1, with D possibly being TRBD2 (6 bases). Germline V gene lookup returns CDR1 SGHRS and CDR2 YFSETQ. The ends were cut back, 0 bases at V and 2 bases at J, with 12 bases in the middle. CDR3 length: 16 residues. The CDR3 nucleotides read TGCGCCAGCAGCTTGGAGGTGGGGGGAACCTACAATGAGCAGTTCTTC. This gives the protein CASSLEVGGTYNEQFF. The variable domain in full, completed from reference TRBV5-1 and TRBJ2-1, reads KAGVTQTPRYLIKTRGQQVTLSCSPISGHRSVSWYQQTPGQGLQFLFEYFSETQRNKGNFPGRFSGRQFSNSRSEMNVSTLELGDSALYLCASSLEVGGTYNEQFFGPGTRLTVL.

CDR3 DNA sequence: TGTGCCAGCAGCCCAGGACAGGGGAGGGAGTATGGCTACACCTTC. Translation gives CASSPGQGREYGYTF. The J gene is TRBJ1-2, the V gene TRBV7-2, with 9 bases aligning to TRBD1. The CDR3 totals 15 residues. The V and J ends lost 5 bases and 5 bases, in that order; junction bases with no gene match: 9. Germline lookup yields CDR1 SGHTA and CDR2 FQGNSA. The whole variable domain, filled in from reference TRBV7-2 and TRBJ1-2, reads GAGVSQSPSNKVTEKGKDVELRCDPISGHTALYWYRQSLGQGLEFLIYFQGNSAPDKSGLPSDRFSAERTGGSVSTLTIQRTQQEDSAVYLCASSPGQGREYGYTFGSGTRLTVV.

The CDR3 DNA reads as TGTGCCAGCAGCTCCCCGGCGGGCGCCTATGGCTACACCTTC. It translates to CASSSPAGAYGYTF. V usage is TRBV5-4 and J usage is TRBJ1-2; no firm D call. Germline CDR1 and CDR2: SGHNT and YYREEE (reference sequence). This CDR3 region has 14 residues. With 3 bases removed from V and 4 bases from J, the gap between germline ends came to 13 bases.

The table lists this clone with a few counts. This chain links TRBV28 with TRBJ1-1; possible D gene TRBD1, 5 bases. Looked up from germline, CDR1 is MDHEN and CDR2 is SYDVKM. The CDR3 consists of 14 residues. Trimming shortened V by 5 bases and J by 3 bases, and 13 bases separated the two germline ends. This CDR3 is CASSPIRDHTEAFF. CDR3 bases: TGTGCCAGCAGTCCAATCAGGGATCACACTGAAGCTTTCTTT.

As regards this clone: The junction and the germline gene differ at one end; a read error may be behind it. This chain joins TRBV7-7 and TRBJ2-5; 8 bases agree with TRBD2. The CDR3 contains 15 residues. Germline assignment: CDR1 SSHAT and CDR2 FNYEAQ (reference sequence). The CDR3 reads CASSLSGALQETQYF. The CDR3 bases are TGTGCTAGCAGTCTTAGCGGGGCCCTCCAAGAGACCCAGTACTTC.

CDR3 sequence: CASSGGGVIYEQYF. In DNA form, the CDR3 reads TGTGCCAGCAGTGGAGGGGGGGTTATCTACGAGCAGTACTTC. The chain combines TRBV6-1 with TRBJ2-7; perhaps TRBD2 as D (7 bases). Per germline, CDR1 MNHNS and CDR2 SASEGT. The germline V and J ends were trimmed by 4 bases and 3 bases, with 13 bases remaining between them. This CDR3 region has 14 residues.

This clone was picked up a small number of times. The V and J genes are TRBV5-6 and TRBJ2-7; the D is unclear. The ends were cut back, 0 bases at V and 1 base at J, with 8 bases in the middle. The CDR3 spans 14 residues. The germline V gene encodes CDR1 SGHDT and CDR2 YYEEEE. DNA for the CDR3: TGTGCCAGCAGCTTGGCCTCTGTGTCCTACGAGCAGTACTTC. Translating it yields CASSLASVSYEQYF.

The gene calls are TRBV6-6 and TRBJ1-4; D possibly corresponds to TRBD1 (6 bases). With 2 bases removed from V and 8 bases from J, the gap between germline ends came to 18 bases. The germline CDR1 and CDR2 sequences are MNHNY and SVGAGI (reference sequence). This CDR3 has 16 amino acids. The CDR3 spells CASSYAGAPPKEKLFF. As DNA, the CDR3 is TGTGCCAGCAGTTACGCGGGGGCCCCGCCAAAGGAAAAACTGTTTTTT.

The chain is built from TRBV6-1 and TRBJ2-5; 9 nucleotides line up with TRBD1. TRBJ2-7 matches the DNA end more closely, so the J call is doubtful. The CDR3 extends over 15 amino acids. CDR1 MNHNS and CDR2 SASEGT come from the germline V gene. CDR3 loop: CASKGVGQGSYEQYF. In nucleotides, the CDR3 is TGTGCCAGCAAAGGGGTGGGACAGGGATCCTACGAGCAGTACTTC.

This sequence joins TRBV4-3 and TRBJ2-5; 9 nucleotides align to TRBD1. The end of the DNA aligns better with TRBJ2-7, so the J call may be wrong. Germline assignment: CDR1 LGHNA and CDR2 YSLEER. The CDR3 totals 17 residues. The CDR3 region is CASSHRLTGGVDYEQYF. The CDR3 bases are TGCGCCAGCAGCCACCGTTTGACAGGGGGGGTGGACTACGAGCAGTACTTC.

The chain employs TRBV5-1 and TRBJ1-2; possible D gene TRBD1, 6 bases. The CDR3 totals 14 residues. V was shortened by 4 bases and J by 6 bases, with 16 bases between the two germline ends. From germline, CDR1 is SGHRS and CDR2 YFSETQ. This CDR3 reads CASSGGSGANGYTF. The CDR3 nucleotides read TGCGCCAGCAGCGGCGGGTCAGGGGCAAATGGCTACACCTTC.

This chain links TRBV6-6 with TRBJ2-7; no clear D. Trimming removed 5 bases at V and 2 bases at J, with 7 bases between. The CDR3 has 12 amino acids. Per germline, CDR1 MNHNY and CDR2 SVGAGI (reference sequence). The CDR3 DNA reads TGTGCCAGCAGTCCTCAGGCCTACGAGCAGTACTTC. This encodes CASSPQAYEQYF.

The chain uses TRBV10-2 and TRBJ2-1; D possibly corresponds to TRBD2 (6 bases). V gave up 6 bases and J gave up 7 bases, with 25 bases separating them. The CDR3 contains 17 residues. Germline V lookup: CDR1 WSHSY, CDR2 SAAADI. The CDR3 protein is CASRSTGVGGGRNEQFF. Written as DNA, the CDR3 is TGCGCCAGCAGATCCACTGGGGTCGGGGGAGGAAGGAATGAGCAGTTCTTC.

The CDR3 loop is CASSGGGQYEQYF. Here the CDR3 DNA reads TGCGCCAGCAGCGGGGGGGGGCAATACGAGCAGTACTTC. This chain joins TRBV5-1 and TRBJ2-7; D perhaps matches TRBD2 (7 bases). The CDR3 totals 13 residues. V was cut by 4 bases and J by 4 bases, with 12 bases left in between. Germline V gene data show CDR1 as SGHRS and CDR2 as YFSETQ. Together with reference TRBV5-1 and TRBJ2-7, the CDR3 gives the full variable domain: KAGVTQTPRYLIKTRGQQVTLSCSPISGHRSVSWYQQTPGQGLQFLFEYFSETQRNKGNFPGRFSGRQFSNSRSEMNVSTLELGDSALYLCASSGGGQYEQYFGPGTRLTVT.

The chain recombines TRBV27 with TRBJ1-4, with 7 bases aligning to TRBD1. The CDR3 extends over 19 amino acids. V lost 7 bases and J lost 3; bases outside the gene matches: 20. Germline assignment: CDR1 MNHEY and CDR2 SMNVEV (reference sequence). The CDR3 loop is CASKRSRDSPSVANEKLFF. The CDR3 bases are TGTGCCAGCAAGAGATCCCGGGACAGCCCCTCGGTGGCTAATGAAAAACTGTTTTTT.

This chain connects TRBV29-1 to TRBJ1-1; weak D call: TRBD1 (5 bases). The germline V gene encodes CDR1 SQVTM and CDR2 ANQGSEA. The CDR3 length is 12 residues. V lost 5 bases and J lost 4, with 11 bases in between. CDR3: CSVTQGATEAFF. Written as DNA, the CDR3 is TGCAGCGTTACCCAGGGTGCCACTGAAGCTTTCTTT.

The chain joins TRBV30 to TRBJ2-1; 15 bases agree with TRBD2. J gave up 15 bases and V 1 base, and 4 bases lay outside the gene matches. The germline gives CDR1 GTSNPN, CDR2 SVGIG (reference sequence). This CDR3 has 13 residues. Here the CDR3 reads CAWSGTSGGGGFF. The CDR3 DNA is TGTGCCTGGAGTGGGACTAGCGGGGGGGGAGGGTTCTTC. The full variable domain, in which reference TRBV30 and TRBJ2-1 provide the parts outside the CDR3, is SQTIHQWPATLVQPVGSPLSLECTVEGTSNPNLYWYRQAAGRGLQLLFYSVGIGQISSEVPQNLSASRPQDRQFILSSKKLLLSDSGFYLCAWSGTSGGGGFFGPGTRLTVL.